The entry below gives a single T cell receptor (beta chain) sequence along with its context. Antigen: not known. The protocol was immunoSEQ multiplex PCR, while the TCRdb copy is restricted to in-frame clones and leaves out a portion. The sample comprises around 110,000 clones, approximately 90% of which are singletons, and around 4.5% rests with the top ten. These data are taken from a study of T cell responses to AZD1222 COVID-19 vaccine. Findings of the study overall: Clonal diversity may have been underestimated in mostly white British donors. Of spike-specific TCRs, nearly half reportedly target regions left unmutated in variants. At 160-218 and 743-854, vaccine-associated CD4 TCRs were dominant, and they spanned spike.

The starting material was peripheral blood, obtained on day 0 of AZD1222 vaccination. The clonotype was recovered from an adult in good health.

The CDR3, as DNA: TGTGCCAGTAGACCGGGACAGGGGAATGGGGAGACCCAGTACTTC. Its translation is CASRPGQGNGETQYF. The V and J genes are TRBV19 and TRBJ2-5, with 10 nucleotides matching TRBD1. The germline V gene has CDR1 LNHDA and CDR2 SQIVND (reference sequence). V shed 6 bases and J 5 bases; nucleotides not matched to a gene: 9. This CDR3 spans 15 amino acids.